Below, one T cell receptor beta chain is given with its context. The source of the sample is a study of cytotoxic CD8 clonotypes in ibrutinib-treated CLL. Across the whole study: Results showed some 24 partial and 2 complete responses; following median 68 months, 14 remained remitted, about 12 advanced.

This CDR3 contains 14 residues. Trimming removed 5 bases from V and 8 bases from J, with 18 bases in between. The germline gives CDR1 LNHDA, CDR2 SQIVND (reference sequence). Clones were read by immunoSEQ multiplex PCR, and TCRdb kept only the in-frame ones, dropping some. This sample has some 50,000 clones, with more than 55% found just once. The sequencing here drew on PBMCs, taken after 24 months of ibrutinib treatment. The receptor comes from a human donor with chronic lymphocytic leukemia. The J gene is TRBJ1-2, the V gene TRBV19; TRBD1 is a possible D gene (6 bases). CDR3 sequence: CASSSPPTGSGYTF. The CDR3 coding sequence is TGTGCCAGTAGTTCCCCGCCGACAGGTTCGGGCTACACCTTC. Full variable domain (remainder filled in from reference TRBV19 and TRBJ1-2): DGGITQSPKYLFRKEGQNVTLSCEQNLNHDAMYWYRQDPGQGLRLIYYSQIVNDFQKGDIAEGYSVSREKKESFPLTVTSAQKNPTAFYLCASSSPPTGSGYTFGSGTRLTVV.